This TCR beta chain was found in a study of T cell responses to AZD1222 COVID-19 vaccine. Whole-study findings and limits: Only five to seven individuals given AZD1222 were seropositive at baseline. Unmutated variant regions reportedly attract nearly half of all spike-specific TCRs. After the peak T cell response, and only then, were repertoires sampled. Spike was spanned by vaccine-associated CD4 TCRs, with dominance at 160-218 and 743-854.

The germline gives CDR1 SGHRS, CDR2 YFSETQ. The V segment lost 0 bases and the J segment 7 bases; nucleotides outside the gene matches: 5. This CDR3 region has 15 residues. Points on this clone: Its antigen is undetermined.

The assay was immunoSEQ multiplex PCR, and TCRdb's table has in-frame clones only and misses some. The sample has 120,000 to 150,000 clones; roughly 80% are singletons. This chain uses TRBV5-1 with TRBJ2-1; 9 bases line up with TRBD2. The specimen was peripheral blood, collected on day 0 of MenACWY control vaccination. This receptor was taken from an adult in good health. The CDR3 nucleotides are TGCGCCAGCAGCTTGGTGGCGGGGGGGTTGAATGAGCAGTTCTTC. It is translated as CASSLVAGGLNEQFF.